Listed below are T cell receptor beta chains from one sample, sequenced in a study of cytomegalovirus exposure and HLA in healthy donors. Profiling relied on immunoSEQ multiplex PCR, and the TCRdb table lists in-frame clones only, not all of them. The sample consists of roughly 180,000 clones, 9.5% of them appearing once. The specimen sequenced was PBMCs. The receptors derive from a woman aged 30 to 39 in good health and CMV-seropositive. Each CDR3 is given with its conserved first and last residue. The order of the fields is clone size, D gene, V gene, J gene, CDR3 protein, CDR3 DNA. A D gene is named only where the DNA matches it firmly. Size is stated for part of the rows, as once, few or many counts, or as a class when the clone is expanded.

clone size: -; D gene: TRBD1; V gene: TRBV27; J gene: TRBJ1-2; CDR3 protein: CASSFSNRGPLYGYTF; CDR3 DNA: TGTGCCAGCAGTTTCTCGAACAGGGGACCCCTCTATGGCTACACCTTC
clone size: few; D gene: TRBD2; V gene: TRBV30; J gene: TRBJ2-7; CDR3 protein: CAWSRLAGVDEQYF; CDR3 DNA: TGTGCCTGGAGCCGACTAGCGGGAGTGGACGAGCAGTACTTC
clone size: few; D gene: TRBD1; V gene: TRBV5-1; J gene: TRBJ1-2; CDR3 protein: CASSERDRGLLGYTF; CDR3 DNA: TGCGCCAGCAGCGAACGGGACAGGGGGCTTCTTGGCTACACCTTC
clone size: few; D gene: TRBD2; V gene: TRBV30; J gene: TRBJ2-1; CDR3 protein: CAWSSSGREQFF; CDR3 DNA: TGTGCCTGGAGTTCTAGCGGGAGGGAGCAGTTCTTC
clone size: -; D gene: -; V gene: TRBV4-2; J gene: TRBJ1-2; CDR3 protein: CASSQVERNCGYTF; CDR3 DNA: TGTGCCAGCAGCCAAGTAGAGCGAAACTGTGGCTACACCTTC
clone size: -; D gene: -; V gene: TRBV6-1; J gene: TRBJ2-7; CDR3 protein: CASSSPYLSSYEQYF; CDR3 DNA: TGTGCCAGCAGTTCCCCCTATCTATCCTCCTACGAGCAGTACTTC
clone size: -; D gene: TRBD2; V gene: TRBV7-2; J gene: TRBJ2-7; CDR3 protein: CASSLREARGEQYF; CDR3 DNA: TGTGCCAGCAGCTTACGGGAGGCCCGGGGAGAGCAGTACTTC
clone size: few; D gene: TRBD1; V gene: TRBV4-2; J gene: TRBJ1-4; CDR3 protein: CASSLRQQGANEKLFF; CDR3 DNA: TGTGCCAGCAGCCTACGACAACAGGGGGCAAATGAAAAACTGTTTTTT
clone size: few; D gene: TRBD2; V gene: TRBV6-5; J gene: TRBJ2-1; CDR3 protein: CASKTSGFYNEQFF; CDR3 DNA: TGTGCCAGCAAGACTAGCGGCTTCTACAATGAGCAGTTCTTC
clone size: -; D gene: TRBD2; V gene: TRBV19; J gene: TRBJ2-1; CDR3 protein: CASSASGSYNEQFF; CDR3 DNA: TGTGCCAGTAGTGCCAGCGGGAGCTACAATGAGCAGTTCTTC
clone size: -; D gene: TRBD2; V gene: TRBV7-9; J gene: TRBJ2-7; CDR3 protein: CASSLVGGPSYEQYF; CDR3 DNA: TGTGCCAGCAGCTTAGTGGGAGGGCCCTCTTACGAGCAGTACTTC
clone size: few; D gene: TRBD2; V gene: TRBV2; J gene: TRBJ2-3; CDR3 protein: CASPGKERDRTDTQYF; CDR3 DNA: TGTGCCAGCCCGGGTAAGGAGCGGGACCGCACAGATACGCAGTATTTT
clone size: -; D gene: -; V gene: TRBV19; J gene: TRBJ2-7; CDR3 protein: CASSIGSGFSYEQYF; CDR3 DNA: TGTGCCAGTAGTATCGGGAGCGGATTCTCCTACGAGCAGTACTTC
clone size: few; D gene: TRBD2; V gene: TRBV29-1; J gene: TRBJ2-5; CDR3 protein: CSGGSGRSGTQYF; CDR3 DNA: TGCAGCGGGGGTAGCGGGAGGTCGGGGACCCAGTACTTC
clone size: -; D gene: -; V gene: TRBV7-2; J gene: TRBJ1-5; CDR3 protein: CASSFRQYQPQHF; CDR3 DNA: TGTGCCAGCAGCTTCCGCCAGTATCAGCCCCAGCATTTT
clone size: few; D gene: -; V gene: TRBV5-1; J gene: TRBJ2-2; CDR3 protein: CASSFIPTSDTGELFF; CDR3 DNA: TGCGCCAGCAGCTTTATTCCGACATCGGACACCGGGGAGCTGTTTTTT
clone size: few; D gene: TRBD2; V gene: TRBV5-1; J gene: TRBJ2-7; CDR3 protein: CASSLAQPGLAGYEQYF; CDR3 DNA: TGCGCCAGCAGCTTGGCCCAACCGGGACTAGCGGGTTACGAGCAGTACTTC
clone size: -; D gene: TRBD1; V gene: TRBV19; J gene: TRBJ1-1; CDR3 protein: CASSIDRDRMNTEAFF; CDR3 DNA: TGTGCCAGTAGTATAGATCGGGACAGAATGAACACTGAAGCTTTCTTT
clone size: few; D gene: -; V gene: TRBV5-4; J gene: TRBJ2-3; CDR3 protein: CASSLGGGKGDTQYF; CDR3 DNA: TGTGCCAGCAGCTTGGGCGGGGGCAAAGGGGATACGCAGTATTTT
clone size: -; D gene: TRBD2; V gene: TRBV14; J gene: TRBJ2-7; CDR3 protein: CASSRGLAGVYEQYF; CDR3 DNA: TGTGCCAGCAGCCGCGGACTAGCGGGAGTCTACGAGCAGTACTTC
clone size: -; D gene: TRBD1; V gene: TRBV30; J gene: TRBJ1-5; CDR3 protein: CAWSSGQGENQPQHF; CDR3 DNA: TGTGCCTGGAGTTCCGGACAGGGGGAAAATCAGCCCCAGCATTTT
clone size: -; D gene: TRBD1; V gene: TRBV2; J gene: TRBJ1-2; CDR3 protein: CASSDRGFYGYTF; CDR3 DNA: TGTGCCAGCAGCGACAGGGGATTCTATGGCTACACCTTC
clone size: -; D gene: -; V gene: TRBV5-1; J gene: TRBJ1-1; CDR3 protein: CASSLELASGEAFF; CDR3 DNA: TGCGCCAGCAGCTTGGAATTAGCGAGCGGCGAAGCTTTCTTT
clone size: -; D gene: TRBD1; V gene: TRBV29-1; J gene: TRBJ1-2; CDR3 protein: CSAKTGFAYGYTF; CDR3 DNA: TGCAGCGCTAAGACAGGGTTTGCCTATGGCTACACCTTC
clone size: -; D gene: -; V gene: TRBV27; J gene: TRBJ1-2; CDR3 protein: CASSPTVIYGYTF; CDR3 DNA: TGTGCCAGCAGCCCGACAGTAATATATGGCTACACCTTC
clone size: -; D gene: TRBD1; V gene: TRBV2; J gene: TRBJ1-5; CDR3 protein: CASRGQGVGNQPQHF; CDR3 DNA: TGTGCCAGCAGGGGACAGGGGGTTGGCAATCAGCCCCAGCATTTT
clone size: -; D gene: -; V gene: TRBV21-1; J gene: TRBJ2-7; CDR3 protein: CASSKTPSVRYEQYF; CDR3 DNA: TGTGCCAGCAGCAAGACTCCCAGCGTCCGCTACGAGCAGTACTTC
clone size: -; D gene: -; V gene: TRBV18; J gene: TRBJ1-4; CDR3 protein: CASSPGHTVEKLFF; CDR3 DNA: TGTGCCAGCTCACCAGGACATACCGTTGAAAAACTGTTTTTT
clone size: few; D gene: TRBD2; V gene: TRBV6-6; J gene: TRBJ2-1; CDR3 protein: CASSYPGLAGVEQFF; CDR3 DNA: TGTGCCAGCAGTTACCCGGGACTAGCGGGAGTAGAGCAGTTCTTC
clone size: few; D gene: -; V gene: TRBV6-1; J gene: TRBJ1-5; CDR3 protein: CASNMTPYSNQPQHF; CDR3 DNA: TGTGCCAGCAATATGACACCTTATAGCAATCAGCCCCAGCATTTT
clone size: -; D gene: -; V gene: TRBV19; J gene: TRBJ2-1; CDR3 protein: CASMTFRRGAAGEQFF; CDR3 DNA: TGTGCCAGCATGACCTTCCGGCGCGGGGCGGCGGGTGAGCAGTTCTTC
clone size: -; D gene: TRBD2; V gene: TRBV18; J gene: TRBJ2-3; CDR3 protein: CASSPLLAELTDTQYF; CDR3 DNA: TGTGCCAGCTCACCACTACTAGCGGAACTCACAGATACGCAGTATTTT
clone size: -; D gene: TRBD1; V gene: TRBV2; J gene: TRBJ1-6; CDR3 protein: CASSPVTGGADSPLHF; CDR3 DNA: TGTGCCAGCAGCCCAGTGACAGGGGGCGCGGATTCACCCCTCCACTTT
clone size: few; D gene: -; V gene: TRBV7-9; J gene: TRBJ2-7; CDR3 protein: CASSSTDRISYEQYF; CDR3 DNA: TGTGCCAGCAGCTCTACGGACAGAATATCCTACGAGCAGTACTTC
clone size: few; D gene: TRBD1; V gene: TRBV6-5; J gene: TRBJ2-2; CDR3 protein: CASSFGTGTKLFF; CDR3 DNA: TGTGCCAGCAGTTTTGGGACAGGGACCAAGCTGTTTTTT
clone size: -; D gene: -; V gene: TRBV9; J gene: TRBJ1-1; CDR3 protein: CASSGAGERTEAFF; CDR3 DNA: TGTGCCAGCAGCGGAGCAGGGGAAAGGACTGAAGCTTTCTTT
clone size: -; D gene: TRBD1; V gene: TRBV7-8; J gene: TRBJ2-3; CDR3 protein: CASSLRQGSTDTQYF; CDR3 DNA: TGTGCCAGCAGCTTAAGACAGGGAAGCACAGATACGCAGTATTTT
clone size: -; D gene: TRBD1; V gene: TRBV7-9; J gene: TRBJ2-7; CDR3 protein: CASSFQQGAYEQYF; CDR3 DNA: TGTGCCAGCAGCTTCCAGCAGGGGGCTTACGAGCAGTACTTC
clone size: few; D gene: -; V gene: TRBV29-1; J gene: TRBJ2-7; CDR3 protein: CSVEDSYGTNSYEQYF; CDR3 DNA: TGCAGCGTTGAAGATAGTTATGGGACAAATTCCTACGAGCAGTACTTC
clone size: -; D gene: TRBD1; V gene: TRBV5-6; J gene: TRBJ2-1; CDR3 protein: CASTFDRDGEQFF; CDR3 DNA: TGTGCCAGCACCTTTGACAGGGACGGTGAGCAGTTCTTC
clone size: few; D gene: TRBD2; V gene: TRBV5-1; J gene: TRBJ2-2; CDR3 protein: CASIRTSGSTGELFF; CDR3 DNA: TGCGCCAGCATCCGGACTAGCGGGAGCACCGGGGAGCTGTTTTTT
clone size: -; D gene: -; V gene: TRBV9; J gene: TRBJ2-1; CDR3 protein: CASSVLGRGDNEQFF; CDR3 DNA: TGTGCCAGCAGCGTACTCGGGAGAGGGGACAATGAGCAGTTCTTC
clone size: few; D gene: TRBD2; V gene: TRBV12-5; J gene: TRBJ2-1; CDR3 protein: CASGLVGGRARNEQFF; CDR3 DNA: TGTGCTAGTGGTTTGGTGGGAGGGAGGGCCCGCAATGAGCAGTTCTTC
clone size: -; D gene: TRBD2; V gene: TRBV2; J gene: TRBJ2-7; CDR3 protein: CASSGTSGTYEQYF; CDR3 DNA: TGTGCCAGCAGTGGCACTAGCGGGACGTACGAGCAGTACTTC
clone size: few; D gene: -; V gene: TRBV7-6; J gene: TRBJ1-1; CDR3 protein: CASSLAAGSTEAFF; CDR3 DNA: TGTGCCAGCAGCTTAGCGGCAGGGTCGACTGAAGCTTTCTTT